Sequencing of this T cell receptor (beta chain) was carried out in a study of radiotherapy plus CTLA-4 blockade in lung cancer. TCRdb's copy holds only in-frame clones and misses some; the assay was immunoSEQ multiplex PCR. This repertoire shows 80,000 to 95,000 clones, around 84% found once; its top ten account for more than 20%. Germline V gene lookup returns CDR1 SGHAT and CDR2 FQNNGV. This CDR3 is 13 amino acids long. V was shortened by 0 bases and J by 6 bases, with 6 bases between the two germline ends. This TCR was sampled from a human donor with non-small cell lung cancer that progressed on radiotherapy plus ipilimumab. The V and J genes are TRBV11-2 and TRBJ1-5, with D tentatively TRBD1 (5 bases). Sequencing was performed on peripheral blood, taken from a patient treated with radiotherapy plus ipilimumab. In DNA form, the CDR3 reads TGTGCCAGCAGCTTAGAGGGGGGTCAGCCCCAGCATTTT. Translation: CASSLEGGQPQHF. Complete variable domain (other parts from reference TRBV11-2 and TRBJ1-5): EAGVAQSPRYKIIEKRQSVAFWCNPISGHATLYWYQQILGQGPKLLIQFQNNGVVDDSQLPKDRFSAERLKGVDSTLKIQPAKLEDSAVYLCASSLEGGQPQHFGDGTRLSIL.